Listed below are T cell receptor beta chains from one sample, sequenced in a study of shared clonotypes between healthy human individuals. Generated by immunoSEQ multiplex PCR, the TCRdb table keeps only in-frame clones and is missing some. The sample lists a few hundred thousand clones, over 75% seen once, with 15% to 20% in the top ten. The sequenced sample consisted of memory CD8+ T cells sorted from blood. All receptors come from a man aged 18 to 29 in good health. Each CDR3 is given with its conserved first and last residue. The D gene is left open where the match is weak. The listing skips clone size in some rows; elsewhere it reads once, few, many or a size class.

V gene	J gene	clone size	D gene	CDR3 protein	CDR3 DNA
TRBV5-6	TRBJ2-1	.	.	CASSPLGENNEQFF	TGTGCCAGCAGCCCCTTAGGGGAGAACAATGAGCAGTTCTTC
TRBV18	TRBJ2-7	.	.	CASSPEEGRGIYEQYF	TGTGCCAGCTCACCAGAGGAAGGGAGAGGGATATACGAGCAGTACTTC
TRBV4-1	TRBJ1-1	.	.	CASSQFPAPNTEAFF	TGCGCCAGCAGCCAATTCCCCGCTCCGAACACTGAAGCTTTCTTT
TRBV30	TRBJ2-7	.	TRBD1	CALDRALYEQYF	TGTGCCCTGGACAGGGCGCTCTACGAGCAGTACTTC
TRBV5-6	TRBJ2-3	.	.	CASSPGLSTDTQYF	TGTGCCAGCAGTCCGGGACTGTCGACAGATACGCAGTATTTT
TRBV6-5	TRBJ1-1	.	.	CASSYSGRGSEAFF	TGTGCCAGCAGTTACTCGGGCAGGGGTTCTGAAGCTTTCTTT
TRBV4-1	TRBJ2-7	.	.	CASSQVRATYEQYF	TGCGCCAGCAGCCAAGTCAGGGCAACCTACGAGCAGTACTTC
TRBV5-6	TRBJ1-1	.	.	CASSLARWKTEAFF	TGTGCCAGCAGCTTGGCCCGATGGAAAACTGAAGCTTTCTTT
TRBV5-6	TRBJ2-7	.	.	CASSDRGRSYEQYF	TGTGCCAGCAGCGACCGCGGAAGGTCCTACGAGCAGTACTTC
TRBV7-6	TRBJ1-2	many	.	CASSLAGAASYGYTF	TGTGCCAGCAGCTTAGCAGGTGCCGCGAGCTATGGCTACACCTTC
TRBV27	TRBJ2-3	.	.	CASRGPFPPTDTQYF	TGTGCCAGCAGGGGACCTTTCCCCCCCACAGATACGCAGTATTTT
TRBV6-5	TRBJ2-5	.	TRBD1	CASGTGDQETQYF	TGTGCAAGCGGGACAGGGGACCAAGAGACCCAGTACTTC
TRBV7-9	TRBJ2-5	.	TRBD1	CASSQDRVEGETQYF	TGTGCCAGCAGCCAAGACAGGGTTGAGGGTGAGACCCAGTACTTC
TRBV5-6	TRBJ2-1	.	.	CASSLAREQFF	TGTGCCAGCAGCTTGGCCCGTGAGCAGTTCTTC
TRBV7-6	TRBJ2-7	.	TRBD2	CASSSLAGEFYEQYF	TGTGCCAGCAGCTCCCTAGCGGGAGAATTTTACGAGCAGTACTTC
TRBV6-6	TRBJ1-5	.	TRBD1	CASSYTGTGAQPQHF	TGTGCCAGCAGTTACACCGGGACAGGGGCCCAGCCCCAGCATTTT
TRBV5-6	TRBJ2-3	.	TRBD1	CASTLGDRGTDTQYF	TGTGCCAGCACCCTGGGGGACAGGGGGACAGATACGCAGTATTTT
TRBV9	TRBJ1-6	few	.	CASSAIAGNSPLHF	TGTGCCAGCAGCGCCATAGCAGGGAATTCACCCCTCCACTTT
TRBV5-1	TRBJ2-7	.	.	CASSWGPSYEQYF	TGCGCCAGCAGCTGGGGTCCATCCTACGAGCAGTACTTC
TRBV19	TRBJ2-3	once	TRBD2	CASSSLVAERGADTQYF	TGTGCCAGTAGTAGTCTGGTGGCGGAGCGGGGGGCAGATACGCAGTATTTT
TRBV4-3	TRBJ1-2	.	.	CASSQEWAQIANYGYTF	TGCGCCAGCAGCCAAGAATGGGCTCAAATAGCTAACTATGGCTACACCTTC
TRBV13	TRBJ1-2	.	.	CASSLGDAYYGYTF	TGTGCCAGCAGCTTAGGGGACGCCTACTATGGCTACACCTTC
TRBV5-1	TRBJ2-7	.	TRBD1	CASSAIGTGLHEQYF	TGCGCCAGCAGCGCGATTGGGACAGGGTTACACGAGCAGTACTTC
TRBV9	TRBJ2-6	.	TRBD1	CASSDPGQGSGANVLTF	TGTGCCAGCAGCGACCCGGGACAGGGATCTGGGGCCAACGTCCTGACTTTC
TRBV7-9	TRBJ2-2	.	TRBD1	CASSSLDRGPGELFF	TGTGCCAGCAGCTCTCTGGACAGGGGGCCCGGGGAGCTGTTTTTT
TRBV13	TRBJ1-1	once	.	CASSAHGENTEAFF	TGTGCCAGCAGCGCCCACGGGGAGAACACTGAAGCTTTCTTT
TRBV7-8	TRBJ2-5	.	.	CASRSKSRPRSRPQYF	TGTGCCAGCAGATCGAAATCCAGGCCGCGGAGTAGACCCCAGTACTTC
TRBV6-5	TRBJ1-1	.	TRBD1	CASSWGQGAGKTEAFF	TGTGCCAGCAGTTGGGGACAGGGGGCGGGAAAGACTGAAGCTTTCTTT
TRBV7-8	TRBJ2-5	.	TRBD2	CASSLKRDYGRETQYF	TGTGCCAGCAGCTTAAAGCGGGATTACGGGCGGGAGACCCAGTACTTC
TRBV4-1	TRBJ1-2	.	.	CASSQVGDTLGNYGYTF	TGCGCCAGCAGCCAAGTAGGGGACACCCTGGGTAACTATGGCTACACCTTC
TRBV4-3	TRBJ2-7	.	.	CASSQDQGENYEQYF	TGCGCCAGCAGCCAAGACCAGGGAGAAAACTACGAGCAGTACTTC
TRBV4-1	TRBJ1-1	few	.	CASSRTITGTTTEAFF	TGCGCCAGCAGCCGAACCATAACAGGGACGACGACTGAAGCTTTCTTT
TRBV18	TRBJ1-5	.	.	CASSGNSNQPQHF	TGTGCCAGCTCAGGGAATAGCAATCAGCCCCAGCATTTT
TRBV6-1	TRBJ2-1	.	TRBD1	CANGDRGSYNEQFF	TGTGCCAACGGGGACAGGGGATCCTACAATGAGCAGTTCTTC
TRBV7-9	TRBJ2-7	once	.	CASSSARGVGYEQYF	TGTGCCAGCAGCTCAGCACGAGGGGTTGGGTACGAGCAGTACTTC
TRBV27	TRBJ1-1	.	.	CASSSGDRTEAFF	TGTGCCAGCAGTTCGGGGGATCGGACTGAAGCTTTCTTT
TRBV29-1	TRBJ2-3	.	.	CSVEQSTDTQYF	TGCAGCGTTGAACAGAGCACAGATACGCAGTATTTT
TRBV6-5	TRBJ2-3	few	.	CASRIPGSTDTQYF	TGTGCCAGCAGAATACCGGGCAGCACAGATACGCAGTATTTT
TRBV5-6	TRBJ1-2	.	.	CASSLEGDYGYTF	TGTGCCAGCAGCTTGGAAGGAGACTATGGCTACACCTTC
TRBV4-1	TRBJ2-7	.	.	CASSQRTGSYEQYF	TGCGCCAGCAGCCAACGGACGGGATCCTACGAGCAGTACTTC
TRBV4-2	TRBJ1-3	.	.	CASSHFWEGYSGNTIYF	TGTGCCAGCAGCCATTTCTGGGAAGGGTACTCTGGAAACACCATATATTTT
TRBV7-8	TRBJ2-7	.	.	CASSLTQQGGEQYF	TGTGCCAGCAGCCTAACCCAACAGGGAGGCGAGCAGTACTTC
TRBV11-2	TRBJ2-5	.	TRBD1	CASSTTGETQYF	TGTGCCAGCAGCACGACAGGGGAGACCCAGTACTTC
TRBV28	TRBJ1-2	.	.	CASSLSNRAYGYTF	TGTGCCAGCAGTTTATCAAACAGGGCATATGGCTACACCTTC
TRBV29-1	TRBJ2-3	few	.	CSVELWTASFTDTQYF	TGCAGCGTTGAATTGTGGACAGCCTCCTTCACAGATACGCAGTATTTT
TRBV6-6	TRBJ2-4	.	.	CASEVGNIQYF	TGTGCCTCGGAGGTGGGAAACATTCAGTACTTC
TRBV4-1	TRBJ2-7	once	.	CASSQGIWSYEQYF	TGCGCCAGCAGCCAAGGGATTTGGAGCTACGAGCAGTACTTC
TRBV7-9	TRBJ2-1	.	TRBD2	CASSPGLAGGSYNEQFF	TGTGCCAGCAGCCCCGGACTAGCGGGAGGATCCTACAATGAGCAGTTCTTC
TRBV9	TRBJ2-5	once	.	CASSVSYKTPGARETQYF	TGTGCCAGCAGCGTATCCTACAAAACTCCTGGGGCGCGGGAGACCCAGTACTTC
TRBV30	TRBJ2-7	few	.	CACHDTSSSYEQYF	TGTGCCTGCCATGACACCTCGAGCTCCTACGAGCAGTACTTC